What follows are 28 T cell receptor beta chains derived from one specimen sequenced in a study of shared clonotypes between healthy human individuals. TCRdb keeps only in-frame clones here, not all; method: immunoSEQ multiplex PCR. The sample comprises over a million clones, around three quarters of which are singletons, and roughly 0.62% rests with the top ten. Input material: memory CD4+ T cells from PBMCs. Subset here: CD45RA-negative fraction. These receptors were taken from a young man in good health. Some clones in this sample may be carry-over from other donors' samples.

The rearrangement joins TRBV6-6 to TRBJ2-7, with TRBD2 as a possible D gene (6 bases). This CDR3 contains 15 residues. V lost 6 bases and J 2 bases, leaving 17 bases between the germline ends. Germline CDR1 reads MNHNY; CDR2 reads SVGAGI (reference sequence). The CDR3 region has the DNA TGTGCCAGCAGCCAAACCAAGGCGGGGACCTACGAGCAGTACTTC. Translation: CASSQTKAGTYEQYF.

The rearrangement uses TRBV28 and TRBJ1-5; D gene unclear. The V gene's germline CDR1 is MDHEN and CDR2 SYDVKM. The CDR3 length is 16 residues. V was pared by 7 bases and J by 1 base, with 17 bases between. In nucleotides, the CDR3 is TGTGCCAGCACCCCCCTTTTGGGTCTGAGCAATCAGCCCCAGCATTTT. It codes for CASTPLLGLSNQPQHF.

The genes are TRBV2 and TRBJ2-1, with TRBD2 matching over 10 bases. The CDR3 is 14 residues long. Germline V CDR1 and CDR2: SNHLY, FYNNEI. The ends lost 7 bases at V and 9 bases at J; junction bases unmatched: 9. The CDR3 protein is CASIMTSGYTEQFF. CDR3 sequence (DNA): TGTGCCAGCATTATGACTAGCGGGTATACTGAGCAGTTCTTC.

The V and J genes are TRBV7-2 and TRBJ2-6; D call uncertain. Germline-derived CDR1 and CDR2 are SGHTA and FQGNSA. V dropped 5 bases and J dropped 0 bases, with 11 bases sitting between them. CDR3 size: 16 residues. CDR3 DNA: TGTGCCAGCAGCAAGAGGCGGAGCTCTGGGGCCAACGTCCTGACTTTC. It encodes CASSKRRSSGANVLTF.

A few counts support this clone. The rearrangement joins TRBV9 to TRBJ1-5; TRBD1 aligns across 9 bases. The germline V gene encodes CDR1 SGDLS and CDR2 YYNGEE. This CDR3 is built from 15 residues. CDR3: CVLTIEGQGNQPQHF. The DNA for the CDR3 is TGTGTCCTCACTATAGAGGGACAGGGTAATCAGCCCCAGCATTTT.

This clone came up once. This chain joins TRBV7-8 and TRBJ1-5; the D is unclear. CDR3 size: 14 residues. Trimming stripped 5 bases from V and 1 base from J, with 9 bases between. In germline, CDR1 is SGHVS, CDR2 FQNEAQ. CDR3 nucleotide sequence: TGTGCCAGCAGCATAGACGGAAGCAATCAGCCCCAGCATTTT. Translating it yields CASSIDGSNQPQHF. Complete variable domain (other parts from reference TRBV7-8 and TRBJ1-5): GAGVSQSPRYKVAKRGQDVALRCDPISGHVSLFWYQQALGQGPEFLTYFQNEAQLDKSGLPSDRFFAERPEGSVSTLKIQRTQQEDSAVYLCASSIDGSNQPQHFGDGTRLSIL.

Turning to this clone: This may stem from a read error, because a much larger clone lies one nucleotide away. V usage is TRBV11-2 and J usage is TRBJ2-6; D unresolved. Germline lookup yields CDR1 SGHAT and CDR2 FQNNGV. This CDR3 contains 15 residues. V was cut by 1 base and J by 0 bases, with 4 bases left in between. CDR3 in amino acids: CASSLVSSGANVLTF. CDR3 DNA sequence: TGTGCCAGCAGCTTAGTGAGCTCTGGGGCCAACGTCCTGACTTTC.

A remark on this clone: The sample has other DNA sequences that encode this CDR3 too. The J gene is TRBJ2-4, the V gene TRBV29-1; the match to TRBD1 covers 8 bases. Germline assignment: CDR1 SQVTM and CDR2 ANQGSEA. V was clipped by 3 bases and J by 9 bases; unmatched bases: 4. The CDR3 has 12 residues. CDR3: CSVDRGLGIQYF. Written as DNA, the CDR3 is TGCAGCGTTGACAGGGGGCTTGGCATTCAGTACTTC.

This clone came up a few times. The chain couples TRBV28 to TRBJ1-2, with 7 bases aligning to TRBD1. After removal of 6 bases from V and 3 bases from J, the junction contained 7 bases not matched to a gene. The CDR3 has 14 amino acids. CDR1 is MDHEN and CDR2 is SYDVKM in the germline V gene. The CDR3 is CASSNHQGDYGYTF. Here the CDR3 DNA reads TGTGCCAGCAGCAACCACCAGGGGGACTATGGCTACACCTTC.

The CDR3 DNA follows: TGTGCCAGCAGTTTGGGTAACCTTAATCAGCCCCAGCATTTT. Its protein product is CASSLGNLNQPQHF. This chain connects TRBV28 to TRBJ1-5; no definite D call. The CDR3 contains 14 residues. Looked up from germline, CDR1 is MDHEN and CDR2 is SYDVKM. V was trimmed by 3 bases and J by 4 bases, leaving 10 bases between them.

The rearrangement uses TRBV5-1 and TRBJ2-5; 7 nucleotides align to TRBD1. The V gene end was trimmed by 4 bases and the J gene end by 4 bases; junction bases not matched to a gene: 4. The CDR3 consists of 13 residues. In germline, CDR1 is SGHRS, CDR2 YFSETQ. CDR3 amino acids: CASSAHRGETQYF. The CDR3 bases are TGCGCCAGCAGCGCCCACAGGGGAGAGACCCAGTACTTC.

This clone came up many times. The chain is built from TRBV28 and TRBJ1-5; 9 nucleotides match TRBD1. Unmatched junction bases numbered 9, after V lost 6 bases and J lost 6 bases. The CDR3 is 15 amino acids. Germline-derived CDR1 and CDR2 are MDHEN and SYDVKM. CDR3 residues: CASSPTGGRGQPQHF. The CDR3 DNA reads TGTGCCAGCAGCCCAACAGGGGGCAGGGGTCAGCCCCAGCATTTT. The whole variable domain, filled in from reference TRBV28 and TRBJ1-5, reads DVKVTQSSRYLVKRTGEKVFLECVQDMDHENMFWYRQDPGLGLRLIYFSYDVKMKEKGDIPEGYSVSREKKERFSLILESASTNQTSMYLCASSPTGGRGQPQHFGDGTRLSIL.

This chain links TRBV9 with TRBJ2-1; weak D call: TRBD1 (6 bases). Trimming removed 4 bases from V and 5 bases from J, with 16 bases in between. CDR1 and CDR2 from the germline V gene are SGDLS and YYNGEE. CDR3 length: 15 residues. The CDR3 DNA reads as TGTGCCAGCAGCATACAGGGTGCGTCCCACAATGAGCAGTTCTTC. Protein product: CASSIQGASHNEQFF.

The chain employs TRBV14 and TRBJ1-2; D perhaps matches TRBD1 (6 bases). V lost 2 bases to trimming and J lost 5 bases, with 18 bases between them. Germline V gives CDR1 SGHDN, CDR2 FVKESK. The CDR3 totals 16 residues. CDR3 coding DNA: TGTGCCAGCAGCCAACACCTCGGGGGCGTGGGGTATGGCTACACCTTC. It specifies CASSQHLGGVGYGYTF.

V usage is TRBV9 and J usage is TRBJ2-1; D perhaps matches TRBD1 (6 bases). Germline lookup yields CDR1 SGDLS and CDR2 YYNGEE. This CDR3 spans 13 amino acids. V was clipped by 5 bases and J by 7 bases, with 13 bases between them. The DNA for the CDR3 is TGTGCCAGCAGTACTCCTCAGGGGAATGAGCAGTTCTTC. Encoded protein: CASSTPQGNEQFF.

J is TRBJ2-5 and V is TRBV20-1; D call uncertain. Trimming took off 2 bases at V and 5 bases at J, with 6 bases between the two ends. Germline V gene data show CDR1 as DFQATT and CDR2 as SNEGSKA (reference sequence). This CDR3 region has 11 residues. As DNA, the CDR3 is TGCAGTGCTAGACCGACGGAGACCCAGTACTTC. Translating it yields CSARPTETQYF.

This clone was observed at least ten times. The chain links TRBV10-2 to TRBJ2-2; the D is unclear. Germline values: CDR1 WSHSY, CDR2 SAAADI. There are 12 residues in the CDR3. The V end was cut by 7 bases, the J end by 11 bases, with 14 bases between. The CDR3 region is CASTPQGGELFF. In nucleotides, the CDR3 is TGCGCCAGCACTCCACAAGGTGGAGAGCTGTTTTTT.

This chain joins TRBV29-1 and TRBJ1-1; no clear D gene. This CDR3 contains 14 residues. CDR1 is SQVTM, CDR2 ANQGSEA, per germline. V was cut by 3 bases and J by 1 base, with 12 bases left in between. The chain's CDR3 is CSVDRRRGNTEAFF. CDR3 in DNA: TGCAGCGTTGACCGCAGGCGGGGGAACACTGAAGCTTTCTTT.

This clone was observed once. The junction shows a germline mismatch at one end, possibly a read error. The chain combines TRBV10-3 with TRBJ2-1, with a weak D call TRBD1 (6 bases). The CDR3 covers 15 residues. Germline CDR1 ENHRY, CDR2 SYGVKD. CDR3 amino acids: CAIREFEGAYNEQFF. CDR3 DNA: TGTGCCATCAGGGAGTTTGAGGGGGCCTACAATGAGCAGTTCTTC.

The chain combines TRBV5-1 with TRBJ2-3; 7 bases fit TRBD1. The CDR3 is made up of 16 amino acids. Trimming cost V 1 base and J 0 bases; bases outside gene matches: 5. The germline gives CDR1 SGHRS, CDR2 YFSETQ. CDR3 in amino acids: CASSLRGQSSTDTQYF. The DNA of the CDR3 is TGCGCCAGCAGCTTGCGGGGACAGTCCAGCACAGATACGCAGTATTTT.

A single count supports this clone. The chain recombines TRBV19 with TRBJ2-1, with 10 bases matching TRBD2. V was clipped by 3 bases and J by 3 bases; unmatched bases: 17. Germline V gives CDR1 LNHDA, CDR2 SQIVND (reference sequence). The CDR3 runs 20 residues. The DNA of the CDR3 is TGTGCCAGTAGTATCTTGGGTGGGCTTAGCGGGAGGCCGGACTACAATGAGCAGTTCTTC. As protein: CASSILGGLSGRPDYNEQFF.

This chain links TRBV28 with TRBJ2-2, with unresolved D. This CDR3 has 13 residues. V lost 5 bases, J lost 8 bases, and 12 bases lay in between. The germline V gene encodes CDR1 MDHEN and CDR2 SYDVKM. Here the CDR3 reads CASSHARRGELFF. The DNA of the CDR3 is TGTGCCAGCAGTCACGCCCGGAGAGGGGAGCTGTTTTTT.

On this clone itself: The identical CDR3 is also encoded by other nucleotide sequences in the sample. The J gene is TRBJ2-5, the V gene TRBV5-1; no clear D gene. The germline CDR1 and CDR2 sequences are SGHRS and YFSETQ. The CDR3 loop spans 13 amino acids. Trimming left V 4 bases short and J 1 base short, with 8 bases between. CDR3 loop: CASSLSPQETQYF. CDR3 in DNA: TGCGCCAGCAGCCTCTCTCCCCAAGAGACCCAGTACTTC.

Points on this clone: The same CDR3 is also encoded by other DNA sequences in this sample. The CDR3 DNA is TGTGCCATCAGTGAGAGGAGTGAGCAGTACTTC. This gives the protein CAISERSEQYF. This sequence joins TRBV10-3 and TRBJ2-7; D not certain. The CDR3 is 11 residues long. Germline V gene data show CDR1 as ENHRY and CDR2 as SYGVKD. V lost 2 bases and J 7 bases, leaving 6 bases between the germline ends.

This sequence joins TRBV5-1 and TRBJ1-2; tentative D call: TRBD1 (5 bases). CDR3 size: 15 residues. Germline values: CDR1 SGHRS, CDR2 YFSETQ. The ends were cut back, 0 bases at V and 4 bases at J, with 13 bases in the middle. CDR3 region: CASSLAGTGSYGYTF. The DNA of the CDR3 is TGCGCCAGCAGCTTGGCCGGGACGGGAAGCTATGGCTACACCTTC.

This chain links TRBV7-9 with TRBJ2-1; unclear D gene. The germline V gene encodes CDR1 SEHNR and CDR2 FQNEAQ (reference sequence). V was clipped by 7 bases and J by 8 bases, with 9 bases between them. This CDR3 spans 11 amino acids. CDR3 region: CASNSPDEQFF. DNA of the CDR3: TGTGCCAGCAACTCTCCCGATGAGCAGTTCTTC. The whole variable domain, remainder taken from reference TRBV7-9 and TRBJ2-1, is DTGVSQNPRHKITKRGQNVTFRCDPISEHNRLYWYRQTLGQGPEFLTYFQNEAQLEKSRLLSDRFSAERPKGSFSTLEIQRTEQGDSAMYLCASNSPDEQFFGPGTRLTVL.

This chain connects TRBV6-5 to TRBJ2-1, with a tentative D call TRBD2 (6 bases). V lost 3 bases, J lost 4 bases, and 13 bases lay in between. In germline, CDR1 is MNHEY, CDR2 SVGAGI. This CDR3 contains 15 residues. The CDR3 nucleotides are TGTGCCAGCAGTTATGGGCGGAGGGAGTACAATGAGCAGTTCTTC. It specifies CASSYGRREYNEQFF.

V gene TRBV4-3 combines with J gene TRBJ2-5; no reliable D call. V was clipped by 0 bases and J by 5 bases, with 10 bases between them. The CDR3 totals 14 residues. Germline V gene lookup returns CDR1 LGHNA and CDR2 YSLEER. Here the CDR3 reads CASSQELGWETQYF. The CDR3 DNA reads TGCGCCAGCAGCCAAGAATTGGGATGGGAGACCCAGTACTTC.